Below, one T cell receptor beta chain is given with its context. Its antigen has not been determined. Base quality data are lacking; no much larger clone is found one base away. In the prospective study, participants were roughly 18 to 90 years old, resided in approximately 25 geographic areas of the United States, and were enrolled through a virtual design. In the prospective study, cohorts were assigned on the basis of participant-reported clinical history obtained from a screening survey and a study questionnaire. For ImmuneRACE Cohort 3, a participant was defined as recovered based on two consecutive negative NP/OP PCR tests, clearance by a healthcare professional, or resolution of symptoms. In the prospective study, whole blood, serum and a nasopharyngeal or oropharyngeal swab were collected from each participant by mobile phlebotomists. Over a 2-month period, participants in the prospective study had the option of providing additional blood draws and questionnaires. Prospective study blood samples were shipped either frozen or at room temperature before DNA extraction.

The data are from a study of blood T cell repertoires in COVID-19 (dated by TCRdb to 2020 to 2022). Regarding the research as a whole: Samples covering the acute and convalescent phases of COVID-19 were provided by collaborators in the United States, Italy and Spain. Subjects who had been exposed to COVID-19, were actively infected with it, or had recovered from it provided the deeply sampled blood TCRbeta repertoires that made up the dataset. HLA class I and class II types, where available, came from metadata supplied by the sample provider rather than from assay-based typing. The repertoires were released in a freely available public database intended as a resource for research on the immune response to SARS-CoV-2. The material from the prospective study consisted of cDNA or gDNA derived from T cells, B-cell-depleted T cells, or PBMCs. A de-identified subject ID, COVID-19 status, age in years and sex were almost always included in the sample metadata. Samples came from the ongoing ImmuneRACE study (first 160 participants) plus 1,254 subjects from 6 global collaborators. Beyond this particular receptor, the publication reports: The amount of clinical and demographic metadata varied by source and participant and was provided uncurated.

TCRbeta CDR3 regions were amplified from genomic DNA using the immunoSEQ Assay, a bias-controlled multiplex PCR. The published analysis was carried out like this. The number of nucleated cells in each sample was estimated by amplification of reference gene primers within the assay. To quantify the absolute abundance of each unique TCRbeta CDR3 rearrangement, sequence reads were collapsed and filtered. Productive Simpson clonality was computed per sample as the square root of Simpson's diversity index over productive rearrangements. The clones in this table, taken by TCRdb from immuneACCESS, are in-frame only. Not every clone is retained; where verified, under half of the shortfall comes from an unresolved V gene, and the cause of the rest is unknown. V and J calls and clone size come straight from that table; D and trimming were deduced from the DNA. The sample includes around 260,000 clones, with approximately 85% observed a single time. In total, the top ten clones hold about 4.3% of the sample.

V gives up 6 bases and J gives up 7 bases, and the segment between their germline ends measures 19 bases. Taken from the germline V gene, the CDR1 and CDR2 loops are MDHEN and SYDVKM. The CDR3 runs 15 residues from the cysteine to the phenylalanine. Of the read, only the CDR3 DNA is kept; its 45 bases are in frame from base 1. The rearranged chain carries TRBV28 and TRBJ1-5; a tentative D call is TRBD1 (5 bases match). The sequencing sample was made of PBMCs or T cells enriched from blood (not recorded which). The sequence came from a woman in her twenties or thirties who had recovered from COVID-19. The DNA sequence is given as TGTGCCAGCAGCTCTTACCAGGGTCCTGGGCAGCCCCAGCATTTT. It codes for CASSSYQGPGQPQHF.